These 19 T cell receptor beta chains originate from one sample sequenced in a study of beta chain features in type 1 diabetes. Study results and caveats: Moderately but significantly shorter TCRB CDR3s were found in Type 1 diabetes patients in all four CD4+ subsets.

Isolated RNA was reverse transcribed in full, so expressed TCRB transcripts were sequenced. Method: immunoSEQ multiplex PCR; TCRdb's copy keeps in-frame clones and lacks some. This sample carries roughly 700,000 clones, over 10% of them seen once, and the ten largest clones take approximately 0.022%. These receptors have no identified antigens. Sequenced input: naive CD4+ T cells from blood. These receptors originate from a man younger than 30 with type 1 diabetes.

The chain recombines TRBV29-1 with TRBJ2-7; 8 bases are shared with TRBD1. The CDR3 length is 10 residues. V lost 5 bases and J lost 6; bases outside the gene matches: 0. CDR1 SQVTM and CDR2 ANQGSEA come from the germline V gene. DNA for the CDR3: TGCAGCGTTCAGGGGGCCGAGCAGTACTTC. Protein sequence: CSVQGAEQYF.

The chain joins TRBV28 to TRBJ1-1; the D gene is possibly TRBD1 (6 bases). V lost 6 bases, J lost 5 bases, and 13 bases lay in between. Germline V lookup: CDR1 MDHEN, CDR2 SYDVKM. The CDR3 runs to 13 residues. The CDR3, as DNA: TGTGCCAGCAGGTACAGGGTGGAGACTGAAGCTTTCTTT. This translates into CASRYRVETEAFF.

CDR3 in DNA: TGTGCCAGCAGGAACCTCGCAGATGAGCAGTTCTTC. The encoded protein is CASRNLADEQFF. The V gene is TRBV2, the J gene TRBJ2-1; D is undetermined. V was trimmed by 6 bases and J by 8 bases, leaving 11 bases between them. Germline assignment: CDR1 SNHLY and CDR2 FYNNEI. CDR3 length equals 12 residues.

This clone came up a few times. The chain is built from TRBV19 and TRBJ2-3; D is undetermined. In germline, CDR1 is LNHDA, CDR2 SQIVND (reference sequence). The CDR3 spans 12 residues. V dropped 1 base and J dropped 5 bases, with 4 bases sitting between them. CDR3 region: CASSIGLDTQYF. The CDR3 DNA is TGTGCCAGTAGTATAGGCCTAGATACGCAGTATTTT. The full variable domain, in which reference TRBV19 and TRBJ2-3 provide the parts outside the CDR3, is DGGITQSPKYLFRKEGQNVTLSCEQNLNHDAMYWYRQDPGQGLRLIYYSQIVNDFQKGDIAEGYSVSREKKESFPLTVTSAQKNPTAFYLCASSIGLDTQYFGPGTRLTVL.

The genes are TRBV6-5 and TRBJ1-4; D perhaps matches TRBD1 (5 bases). V lost 6 bases and J lost 7, with 15 bases in between. The germline CDR1 and CDR2 sequences are MNHEY and SVGAGI. This CDR3 is 14 amino acids long. CDR3 residues: CASSPQGWGEKLFF. The DNA of the CDR3 is TGTGCCAGCAGCCCTCAGGGATGGGGTGAAAAACTGTTTTTT.

This sequence joins TRBV29-1 and TRBJ1-2; TRBD1 might be the D (5 bases). Trimming stripped 4 bases from V and 3 bases from J, with 12 bases between. CDR1 and CDR2 (germline): SQVTM, ANQGSEA. The CDR3 covers 13 residues. CDR3 loop: CSVGQGMDYGYTF. In DNA form, the CDR3 reads TGCAGCGTTGGGCAGGGCATGGACTATGGCTACACCTTC.

This clone was recorded a few times. The rearrangement uses TRBV30 and TRBJ2-1; D is unresolved. CDR1 is GTSNPN and CDR2 is SVGIG in the germline V gene (reference sequence). This CDR3 has 11 amino acids. Trimming removed 1 base at V and 10 bases at J, with 8 bases between. CDR3 loop: CAWSAAGEQFF. The CDR3 DNA is TGTGCCTGGAGTGCAGCCGGGGAGCAGTTCTTC.

V is TRBV5-1 and J is TRBJ2-7, with 7 bases aligning to TRBD2. Germline V gives CDR1 SGHRS, CDR2 YFSETQ. V dropped 3 bases and J dropped 0; count of bases not matched to a gene: 6. The CDR3 loop spans 15 amino acids. As DNA, the CDR3 is TGCGCCAGCAGCTCCAGAGGCGGGAGCTCCTACGAGCAGTACTTC. It is translated as CASSSRGGSSYEQYF.

The CDR3 sequence: CASRSGTGGLEPQHF. The CDR3 coding sequence is TGTGCCAGCAGGTCCGGGACAGGGGGCTTGGAGCCCCAGCATTTT. The rearrangement joins TRBV6-5 to TRBJ1-5; 12 nucleotides agree with TRBD1. Germline V gene data show CDR1 as MNHEY and CDR2 as SVGAGI. V shed 6 bases, J shed 8 bases, and the junction held 8 bases outside the gene matches. The CDR3 consists of 15 residues.

J is TRBJ1-2 and V is TRBV7-9; no firm D call. V lost 4 bases, J lost 6 bases, and 12 bases lay in between. Germline loops: CDR1 SEHNR, CDR2 FQNEAQ (reference sequence). This CDR3 comprises 13 residues. The CDR3 DNA reads as TGTGCCAGCAGCTCACTGGGAGAGAATGGCTACACCTTC. Encoded protein: CASSSLGENGYTF. Filled out from reference TRBV7-9 and TRBJ1-2, the complete variable domain reads DTGVSQNPRHKITKRGQNVTFRCDPISEHNRLYWYRQTLGQGPEFLTYFQNEAQLEKSRLLSDRFSAERPKGSFSTLEIQRTEQGDSAMYLCASSSLGENGYTFGSGTRLTVV.

The gene calls are TRBV10-3 and TRBJ1-2; weak D call: TRBD1 (6 bases). Trimming left V 5 bases short and J 4 bases short, with 11 bases between. Germline V gene data show CDR1 as ENHRY and CDR2 as SYGVKD. This CDR3 is 13 amino acids long. The CDR3 DNA reads TGTGCCATCAGTCCCGGGACACCCTATGGCTACACCTTC. Encoded protein: CAISPGTPYGYTF.

CDR3 amino acids: CAITGLRGQFF. CDR3 bases: TGTGCCATCACAGGGTTGAGGGGGCAGTTCTTC. The chain joins TRBV10-3 to TRBJ2-1; D tentatively reads TRBD1 or TRBD2 (5 bases each). The length of the CDR3 is 11 residues. Per the germline V gene, CDR1 is ENHRY and CDR2 is SYGVKD. Trimming pared 7 bases from V and 12 bases from J, leaving 13 bases between.

This clone was observed a few times. The V gene is TRBV10-3, the J gene TRBJ2-1; TRBD2 might be the D (6 bases). Per germline, CDR1 ENHRY and CDR2 SYGVKD. The CDR3 is 15 residues long. Trimming left V 4 bases short and J 1 base short, with 11 bases between. CDR3 in amino acids: CAISGAGGSYNEQFF. For the CDR3, the DNA is TGTGCCATCAGTGGGGCCGGGGGTTCCTACAATGAGCAGTTCTTC.

The sample holds a few counts of this clone. The V and J genes are TRBV5-1 and TRBJ2-5, with D maybe TRBD1 (5 bases). V lost 4 bases and J 5 bases, leaving 12 bases between the germline ends. The CDR3 is made up of 13 amino acids. Germline V gene lookup returns CDR1 SGHRS and CDR2 YFSETQ. CDR3 bases: TGCGCCAGCAGCCCAGGACATTTTGAGACCCAGTACTTC. This codes for CASSPGHFETQYF. The full variable domain, its missing parts supplied by reference TRBV5-1 and TRBJ2-5, is KAGVTQTPRYLIKTRGQQVTLSCSPISGHRSVSWYQQTPGQGLQFLFEYFSETQRNKGNFPGRFSGRQFSNSRSEMNVSTLELGDSALYLCASSPGHFETQYFGPGTRLLVL.

This clone has more than one count but fewer than ten. The rearrangement joins TRBV12-5 to TRBJ2-5, with D possibly TRBD2 on 6 matching bases. CDR1 is LGHNT, CDR2 FRNRAP, per germline. The CDR3 loop spans 15 amino acids. Between the trimmed V and J ends, which lost 6 bases and 5 bases, there was a span of 19 bases. The CDR3 spells CASGALVGGAETQYF. As DNA, the CDR3 is TGTGCTAGTGGGGCTCTGGTGGGGGGAGCGGAGACCCAGTACTTC.

V usage is TRBV19 and J usage is TRBJ2-7; tentatively, D is TRBD1 or TRBD2 (5 bases each). V shed 6 bases and J shed 0 bases, with 24 bases lying between them. Germline assignment: CDR1 LNHDA and CDR2 SQIVND (reference sequence). The CDR3 extends over 18 amino acids. CDR3 sequence reads: CASRTQASGGDNSYEQYF. Written as DNA, the CDR3 is TGTGCCAGTAGGACCCAGGCAAGTGGGGGTGACAACTCCTACGAGCAGTACTTC.

This clone was found a few times. The chain links TRBV30 to TRBJ2-7; tentative D call: TRBD2 (7 bases). CDR3 length: 16 residues. Trimming shortened V by 4 bases and J by 1 base, and 20 bases separated the two germline ends. The germline V gene has CDR1 GTSNPN and CDR2 SVGIG (reference sequence). The CDR3 nucleotides read TGTGCCTGGAAGGGCGGTTGGGGAGGGGGATCCTACGAGCAGTACTTC. Its translation is CAWKGGWGGGSYEQYF.

This clone has only a few counts. This CDR3 is also generated by other DNA sequences in the sample. The CDR3 reads CASSLDGSSYNEQFF. The CDR3 DNA reads as TGTGCCAGCAGCTTAGACGGAAGCTCCTACAATGAGCAGTTCTTC. V usage is TRBV7-9 and J usage is TRBJ2-1; unclear D gene. Germline CDR1 reads SEHNR; CDR2 reads FQNEAQ (reference sequence). Trimming removed 1 base at V and 0 bases at J, with 7 bases between. This CDR3 has 15 amino acids.

This clone showed up just a few times. The CDR3 sequence: CASSPRDIQGYTF. CDR3 nucleotides: TGTGCCAGCAGTCCCAGGGACATTCAAGGCTACACCTTC. V is TRBV7-9 and J is TRBJ1-2; possibly TRBD1 for D (6 bases). CDR1 SEHNR and CDR2 FQNEAQ come from the germline V gene (reference sequence). Trimming left V 6 bases short and J 8 bases short, with 16 bases between. The CDR3 is made up of 13 amino acids.